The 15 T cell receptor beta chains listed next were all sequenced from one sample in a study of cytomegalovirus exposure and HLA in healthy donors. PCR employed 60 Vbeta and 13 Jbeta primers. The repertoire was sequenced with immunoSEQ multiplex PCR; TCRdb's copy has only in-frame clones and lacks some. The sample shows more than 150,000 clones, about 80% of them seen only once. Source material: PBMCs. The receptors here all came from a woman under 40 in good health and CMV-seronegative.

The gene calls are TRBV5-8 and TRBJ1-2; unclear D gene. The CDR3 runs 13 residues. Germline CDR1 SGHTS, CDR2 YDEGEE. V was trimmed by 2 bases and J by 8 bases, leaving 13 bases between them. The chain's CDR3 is CASSLAEGYGYTF. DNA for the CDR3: TGTGCCAGCAGCTTAGCAGAGGGCTACGGCTACACCTTC.

The CDR3 spells CASSFWTGPYEQYF. The CDR3 region has the DNA TGTGCCAGCAGTTTCTGGACAGGGCCCTACGAGCAGTACTTC. V usage is TRBV2 and J usage is TRBJ2-7; 8 bases agree with TRBD1. The germline CDR1 and CDR2 sequences are SNHLY and FYNNEI. The CDR3 extends over 14 amino acids. The trim removed 5 bases at V and 2 bases at J, leaving 5 bases unmatched.

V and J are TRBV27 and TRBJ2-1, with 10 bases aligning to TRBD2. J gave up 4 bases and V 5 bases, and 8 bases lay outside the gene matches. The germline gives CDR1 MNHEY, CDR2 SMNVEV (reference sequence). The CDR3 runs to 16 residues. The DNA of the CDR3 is TGTGCCAGCAGTCTAGGGCTAGCGGGGGTTTACAATGAGCAGTTCTTC. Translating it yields CASSLGLAGVYNEQFF.

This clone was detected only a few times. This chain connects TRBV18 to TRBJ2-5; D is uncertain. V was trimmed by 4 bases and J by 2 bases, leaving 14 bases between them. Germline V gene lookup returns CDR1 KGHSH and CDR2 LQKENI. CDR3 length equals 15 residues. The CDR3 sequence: CASSRSRASQETQYF. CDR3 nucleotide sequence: TGTGCCAGCTCACGCTCTCGCGCGTCACAAGAGACCCAGTACTTC.

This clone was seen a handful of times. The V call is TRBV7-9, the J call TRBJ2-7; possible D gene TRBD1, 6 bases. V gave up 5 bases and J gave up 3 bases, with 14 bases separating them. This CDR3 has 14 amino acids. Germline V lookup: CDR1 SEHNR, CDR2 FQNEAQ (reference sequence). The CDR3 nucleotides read TGTGCCAGCAGCCTCGGACAGCAGGACTACGAGCAGTACTTC. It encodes CASSLGQQDYEQYF.

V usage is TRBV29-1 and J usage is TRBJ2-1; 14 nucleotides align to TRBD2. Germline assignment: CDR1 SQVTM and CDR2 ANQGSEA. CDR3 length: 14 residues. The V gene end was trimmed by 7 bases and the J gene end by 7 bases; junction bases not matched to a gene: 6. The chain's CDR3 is CSGKGLAGVNEQFF. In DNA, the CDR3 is TGCAGCGGGAAGGGACTAGCGGGGGTTAATGAGCAGTTCTTC.

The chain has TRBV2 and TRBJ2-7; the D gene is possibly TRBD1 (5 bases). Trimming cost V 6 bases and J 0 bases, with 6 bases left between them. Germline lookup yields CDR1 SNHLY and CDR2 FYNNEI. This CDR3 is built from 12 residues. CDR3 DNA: TGTGCCAGCAGGACAGACTCCTACGAGCAGTACTTC. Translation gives CASRTDSYEQYF.

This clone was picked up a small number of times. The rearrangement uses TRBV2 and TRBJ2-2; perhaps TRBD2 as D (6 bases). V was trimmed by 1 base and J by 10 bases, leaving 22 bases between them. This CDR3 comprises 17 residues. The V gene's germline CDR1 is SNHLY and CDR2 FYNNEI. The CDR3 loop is CASSEGGRTNWVEELFF. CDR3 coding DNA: TGTGCCAGCAGTGAAGGGGGGAGGACGAACTGGGTCGAGGAGCTGTTTTTT.

CDR3 residues: CAISEPGQGTNYGYTF. In DNA form, the CDR3 reads TGTGCCATCAGTGAGCCGGGACAGGGAACTAACTATGGCTACACCTTC. The chain combines TRBV10-3 with TRBJ1-2, with 9 bases identical to TRBD1. CDR3 length: 16 residues. Germline V CDR1 and CDR2: ENHRY, SYGVKD. Trimming removed 2 bases from V and 0 bases from J; junction bases left unmatched: 4.

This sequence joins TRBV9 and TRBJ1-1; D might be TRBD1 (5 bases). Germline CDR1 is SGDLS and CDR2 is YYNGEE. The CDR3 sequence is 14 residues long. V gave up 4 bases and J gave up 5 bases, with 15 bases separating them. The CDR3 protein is CASSSTGGGTEAFF. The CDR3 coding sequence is TGTGCCAGCAGCTCCACCGGGGGGGGGACTGAAGCTTTCTTT. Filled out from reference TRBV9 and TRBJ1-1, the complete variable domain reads DSGVTQTPKHLITATGQRVTLRCSPRSGDLSVYWYQQSLDQGLQFLIQYYNGEERAKGNILERFSAQQFPDLHSELNLSSLELGDSALYFCASSSTGGGTEAFFGQGTRLTVV.

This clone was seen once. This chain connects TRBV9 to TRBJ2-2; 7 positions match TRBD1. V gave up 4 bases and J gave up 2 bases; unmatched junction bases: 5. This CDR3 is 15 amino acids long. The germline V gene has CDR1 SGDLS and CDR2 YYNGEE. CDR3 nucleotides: TGTGCCAGCAGCTTCGAGGGGGCTAACACCGGGGAGCTGTTTTTT. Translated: CASSFEGANTGELFF.

CDR3 protein: CASSVGPLQGLTEAFF. The CDR3 DNA reads as TGTGCCAGCAGCGTAGGCCCCTTACAGGGGCTCACTGAAGCTTTCTTT. V is TRBV9 and J is TRBJ1-1, with 7 bases identical to TRBD1. Germline V lookup: CDR1 SGDLS, CDR2 YYNGEE. CDR3 length: 16 amino acids. The V and J ends lost 0 bases and 4 bases, in that order; junction bases with no gene match: 9.

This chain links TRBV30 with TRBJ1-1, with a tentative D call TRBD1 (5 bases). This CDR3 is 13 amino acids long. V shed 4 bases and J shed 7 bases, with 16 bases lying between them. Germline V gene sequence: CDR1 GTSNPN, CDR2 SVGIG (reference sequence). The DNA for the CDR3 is TGTGCCTGGACCAACATTAGGGGAAGTGAAGCTTTCTTT. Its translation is CAWTNIRGSEAFF.

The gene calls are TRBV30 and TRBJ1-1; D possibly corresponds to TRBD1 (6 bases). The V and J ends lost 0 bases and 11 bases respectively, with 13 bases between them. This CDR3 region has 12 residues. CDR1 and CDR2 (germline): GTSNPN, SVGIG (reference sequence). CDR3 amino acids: CAWSVQGRDAFF. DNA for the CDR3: TGTGCCTGGAGTGTACAGGGTCGGGACGCTTTCTTT.

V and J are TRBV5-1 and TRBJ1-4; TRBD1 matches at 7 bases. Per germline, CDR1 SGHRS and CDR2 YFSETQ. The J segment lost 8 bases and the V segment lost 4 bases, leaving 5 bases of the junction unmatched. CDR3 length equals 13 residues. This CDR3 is CASSETGAEKLFF. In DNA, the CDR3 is TGCGCCAGCAGCGAAACAGGGGCCGAAAAACTGTTTTTT.